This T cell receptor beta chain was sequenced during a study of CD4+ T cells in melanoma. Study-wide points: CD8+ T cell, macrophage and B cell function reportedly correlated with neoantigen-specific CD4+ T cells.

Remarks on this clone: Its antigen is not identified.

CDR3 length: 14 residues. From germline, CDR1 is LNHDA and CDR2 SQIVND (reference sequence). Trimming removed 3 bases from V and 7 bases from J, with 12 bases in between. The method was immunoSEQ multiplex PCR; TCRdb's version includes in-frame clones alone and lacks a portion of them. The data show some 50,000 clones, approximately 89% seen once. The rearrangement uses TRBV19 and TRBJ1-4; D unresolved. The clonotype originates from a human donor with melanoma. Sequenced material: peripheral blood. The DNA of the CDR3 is TGTGCCAGTAGTATGTCGGGGTGGGGTGAAAAACTGTTTTTT. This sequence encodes CASSMSGWGEKLFF. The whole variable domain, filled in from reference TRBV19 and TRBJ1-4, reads DGGITQSPKYLFRKEGQNVTLSCEQNLNHDAMYWYRQDPGQGLRLIYYSQIVNDFQKGDIAEGYSVSREKKESFPLTVTSAQKNPTAFYLCASSMSGWGEKLFFGSGTQLSVL.